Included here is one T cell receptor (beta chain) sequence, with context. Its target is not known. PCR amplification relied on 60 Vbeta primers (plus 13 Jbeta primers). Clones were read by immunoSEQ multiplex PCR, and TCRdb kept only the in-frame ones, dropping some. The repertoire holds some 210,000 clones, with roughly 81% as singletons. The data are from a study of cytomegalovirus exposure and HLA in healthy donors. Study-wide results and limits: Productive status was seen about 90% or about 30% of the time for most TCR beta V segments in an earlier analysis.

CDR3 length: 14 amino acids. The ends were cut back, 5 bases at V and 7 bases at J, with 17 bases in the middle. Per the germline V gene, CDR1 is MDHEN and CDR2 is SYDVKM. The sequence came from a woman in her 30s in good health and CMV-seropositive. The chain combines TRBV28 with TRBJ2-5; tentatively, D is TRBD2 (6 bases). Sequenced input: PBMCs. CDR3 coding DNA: TGTGCCAGCAGTCCCCTTTTCCTGGGGGGGACCCAGTACTTC. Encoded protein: CASSPLFLGGTQYF.